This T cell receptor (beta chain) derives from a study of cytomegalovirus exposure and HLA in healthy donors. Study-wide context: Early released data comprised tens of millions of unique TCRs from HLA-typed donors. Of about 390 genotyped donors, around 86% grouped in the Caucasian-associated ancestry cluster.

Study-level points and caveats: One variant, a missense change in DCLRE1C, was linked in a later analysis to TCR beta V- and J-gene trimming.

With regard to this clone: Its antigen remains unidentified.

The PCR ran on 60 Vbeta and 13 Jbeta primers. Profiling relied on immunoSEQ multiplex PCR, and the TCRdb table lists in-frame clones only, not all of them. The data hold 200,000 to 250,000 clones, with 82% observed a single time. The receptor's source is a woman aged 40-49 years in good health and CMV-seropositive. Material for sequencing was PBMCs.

CDR3 sequence reads: CASREAGTGNYGYTF. For the CDR3, the DNA is TGTGCCAGTAGGGAAGCCGGGACAGGGAACTATGGCTACACCTTC. V gene TRBV19 combines with J gene TRBJ1-2; 9 bases match TRBD1. CDR3 length equals 15 residues. V dropped 6 bases and J dropped 2; count of bases not matched to a gene: 7. Per the germline V gene, CDR1 is LNHDA and CDR2 is SQIVND (reference sequence).